Below are 26 T cell receptor beta chains sequenced from a single sample in a study of blood T cell repertoires in COVID-19. Libraries were prepared by immunoSEQ multiplex PCR; TCRdb keeps only in-frame clonotypes and omits some of them. The table shows hundreds of thousands of clones, with less than 90% occurring only once. Material: peripheral blood. These receptors originate from a woman aged 60-75 years with COVID-19, enrolled during active disease.

The chain uses TRBV12-1 and TRBJ1-1. TRBV12-1 represents a pseudogene. The CDR3 extends over 13 amino acids. CDR3 region: CASSLPGRTEAFF. As DNA, the CDR3 is TGTGCCAGCAGCTTACCGGGAAGGACTGAAGCTTTCTTT.

The gene calls are TRBV18 and TRBJ1-5, with TRBD1 as a possible D gene (6 bases). Between the trimmed V and J ends, which lost 3 bases and 2 bases, there was a span of 14 bases. Germline CDR1 KGHSH, CDR2 LQKENI. This CDR3 has 16 amino acids. In DNA, the CDR3 is TGTGCCAGCTCACCGAACAGGGAAGAAGGCAATCAGCCCCAGCATTTT. This encodes CASSPNREEGNQPQHF.

By proportion, this clone is medium-sized. In nucleotides, the CDR3 is TGTGCCAGCAGTTACTTCCCGGGAGGGAGGAACGAGCAGTACTTC. It yields the protein CASSYFPGGRNEQYF. The genes are TRBV6-5 and TRBJ2-7; 8 bases align to TRBD2. This CDR3 comprises 15 residues. V lost 1 base and J lost 5; bases outside the gene matches: 7. Germline V gene lookup returns CDR1 MNHEY and CDR2 SVGAGI.

This clone was counted only a few times. This rearrangement joins TRBV28 to TRBJ1-6; the match to TRBD1 covers 9 bases. V lost 2 bases and J lost 4; bases outside the gene matches: 6. Per germline, CDR1 MDHEN and CDR2 SYDVKM. The CDR3 has 17 residues. The CDR3 DNA reads as TGTGCCAGCAGTTTAGTTACAGGGGGCGCTTATAATTCACCCCTCCACTTT. It translates to CASSLVTGGAYNSPLHF.

The chain combines TRBV11-3 with TRBJ2-3, with D unclear. Per the germline V gene, CDR1 is SGHNT and CDR2 is YENEEA. The V gene lost 1 base and the J gene lost 2 bases, with 10 bases spanning the gap. The length of the CDR3 is 15 residues. CDR3 in amino acids: CASSLGDSDTDTQYF. The CDR3 region has the DNA TGTGCCAGCAGCTTAGGTGACTCCGACACAGATACGCAGTATTTT.

In its sample, this clone was seen once. The CDR3: CASSGTGTSFGYTF. In nucleotides, the CDR3 is TGTGCCAGCAGCGGAACCGGGACAAGCTTTGGCTACACCTTC. The V call is TRBV9, the J call TRBJ1-2; weak D call: TRBD1 (6 bases). The CDR3 runs 14 residues. Between the trimmed V and J ends, which lost 3 bases and 7 bases, there was a span of 16 bases. In germline, CDR1 is SGDLS, CDR2 YYNGEE.

The chain recombines TRBV11-3 with TRBJ2-5; D possibly corresponds to TRBD2 (6 bases). CDR3 length: 15 amino acids. The germline CDR1 and CDR2 sequences are SGHNT and YENEEA. Trimming pared 1 base from V and 4 bases from J, leaving 13 bases between. The CDR3 DNA follows: TGTGCCAGCAGCTTAGGCGGAGGGACGAGAGAGACCCAGTACTTC. Translating gives CASSLGGGTRETQYF. Drawing the rest from reference TRBV11-3 and TRBJ2-5, the complete variable domain is EAGVVQSPRYKIIEKKQPVAFWCNPISGHNTLYWYLQNLGQGPELLIRYENEEAVDDSQLPKDRFSAERLKGVDSTLKIQPAELGDSAVYLCASSLGGGTRETQYFGPGTRLLVL.

CDR3 DNA: TGTGCCAGCAGTCAGGGGCTTACACGCATGAACACTGAAGCTTTCTTT. It is translated as CASSQGLTRMNTEAFF. The V and J genes are TRBV27 and TRBJ1-1, with D perhaps TRBD1 (6 bases). The CDR3 spans 16 residues. V was cut by 5 bases and J by 0 bases, with 16 bases left in between. Germline lookup yields CDR1 MNHEY and CDR2 SMNVEV (reference sequence).

This sequence joins TRBV5-5 and TRBJ1-4; D may be TRBD1 (5 bases). Germline values: CDR1 SGHKS, CDR2 YYEKEE (reference sequence). Trimming cost V 3 bases and J 8 bases, with 11 bases left between them. The CDR3 sequence is 13 residues long. The CDR3 protein is CASSSRRGEKLFF. CDR3 DNA: TGTGCCAGCAGCTCCAGGAGGGGAGAAAAACTGTTTTTT.

The J gene is TRBJ2-2, the V gene TRBV5-1; 13 nucleotides align to TRBD2. Germline V gene data show CDR1 as SGHRS and CDR2 as YFSETQ. The CDR3 runs to 16 residues. With V trimmed by 4 bases and J by 3 bases, 3 bases remained unmatched. The DNA for the CDR3 is TGCGCCAGCAGCCCGGGACTAGCGGGGTACACCGGGGAGCTGTTTTTT. The encoded protein is CASSPGLAGYTGELFF. Based on the CDR3 plus reference TRBV5-1 and TRBJ2-2, the full variable domain is KAGVTQTPRYLIKTRGQQVTLSCSPISGHRSVSWYQQTPGQGLQFLFEYFSETQRNKGNFPGRFSGRQFSNSRSEMNVSTLELGDSALYLCASSPGLAGYTGELFFGEGSRLTVL.

This rearrangement joins TRBV7-9 to TRBJ2-3; no definite D call. The V and J ends lost 1 base and 4 bases respectively, with 3 bases between them. The CDR3 totals 12 residues. Germline CDR1 and CDR2: SEHNR and FQNEAQ (reference sequence). The DNA for the CDR3 is TGTGCCAGCAGCTTAGTCGCAGATACGCAGTATTTT. Protein product: CASSLVADTQYF.

The rearrangement uses TRBV24-1 and TRBJ1-3; D possibly corresponds to TRBD1 (6 bases). The ends were cut back, 3 bases at V and 1 base at J, with 18 bases in the middle. The CDR3 is made up of 18 amino acids. Per the germline V gene, CDR1 is KGHDR and CDR2 is SFDVKD. The CDR3 nucleotides read TGTGCCACCAGTGATCCTTGGACGGCAGGGGTGTCTGGAAACACCATATATTTT. Translating gives CATSDPWTAGVSGNTIYF.

As to this clone: Possible read error: a much larger clone is one base away. The chain uses TRBV5-4 and TRBJ2-7, with 11 nucleotides matching TRBD1. Losses at the gene ends were 3 bases for V and 2 bases for J; bases not matched to a gene: 1. The CDR3 runs 14 residues. The germline V gene encodes CDR1 SGHNT and CDR2 YYREEE (reference sequence). CDR3 in DNA: TGTGCCAGCAGCTCGGGACAGGGGGCCTACGAGCAGTACTTC. This gives the protein CASSSGQGAYEQYF. The full variable domain, in which reference TRBV5-4 and TRBJ2-7 provide the parts outside the CDR3, is ETGVTQSPTHLIKTRGQQVTLRCSSQSGHNTVSWYQQALGQGPQFIFQYYREEENGRGNFPPRFSGLQFPNYSSELNVNALELDDSALYLCASSSGQGAYEQYFGPGTRLTVT.

V and J are TRBV9 and TRBJ1-3, with D possibly TRBD1 on 6 matching bases. Germline CDR1 and CDR2: SGDLS and YYNGEE. CDR3 size: 16 residues. Trimming cost V 0 bases and J 2 bases, with 12 bases left between them. The CDR3 reads CASSVAQGEAGNTIYF. CDR3 bases: TGTGCCAGCAGCGTAGCACAGGGTGAGGCTGGAAACACCATATATTTT.

V is TRBV19 and J is TRBJ2-7; 7 nucleotides align to TRBD2. The ends lost 5 bases at V and 6 bases at J; junction bases unmatched: 7. This CDR3 region has 13 residues. The germline V gene has CDR1 LNHDA and CDR2 SQIVND (reference sequence). CDR3 sequence: CASSPVRGVEQYF. The CDR3 DNA follows: TGTGCCAGTAGTCCCGTTCGGGGGGTCGAGCAGTACTTC.

The V call is TRBV27, the J call TRBJ1-2; 7 bases map to TRBD1. The V segment lost 5 bases and the J segment 3 bases; nucleotides outside the gene matches: 0. CDR1 is MNHEY, CDR2 SMNVEV, per germline (reference sequence). The CDR3 extends over 12 amino acids. CDR3: CASSGQDYGYTF. CDR3 bases: TGTGCCAGCAGTGGACAGGACTATGGCTACACCTTC.

The chain links TRBV19 to TRBJ1-1, with D possibly being TRBD1 (5 bases). Between the trimmed V and J ends, which lost 5 bases and 3 bases, there was a span of 13 bases. The CDR3 is 14 residues long. Germline loops: CDR1 LNHDA, CDR2 SQIVND (reference sequence). CDR3 residues: CASSPQGGDTEAFF. DNA for the CDR3: TGTGCCAGTAGTCCGCAGGGCGGGGACACTGAAGCTTTCTTT.

The chain carries TRBV2 and TRBJ2-1; 11 bases fit TRBD2. CDR1 and CDR2 (germline): SNHLY, FYNNEI. With V trimmed by 7 bases and J by 4 bases, 6 bases remained unmatched. The CDR3 loop spans 15 amino acids. The CDR3 DNA follows: TGTGCCAGCAACCCGGGACTAGCGGTGTACAATGAGCAGTTCTTC. It is translated as CASNPGLAVYNEQFF.

V usage is TRBV4-1 and J usage is TRBJ2-7; TRBD2 matches at 8 bases. The ends lost 4 bases at V and 6 bases at J; junction bases unmatched: 8. Germline V CDR1 and CDR2: MGHRA, YSYEKL. The CDR3 sequence is 14 residues long. CDR3 coding DNA: TGCGCCAGCAGCCCCCTCGGGGGGGGCGGCGAGCAGTACTTC. Translated: CASSPLGGGGEQYF.

This sequence joins TRBV5-4 and TRBJ2-2; D perhaps matches TRBD1 (6 bases). CDR3 length: 15 amino acids. Between the trimmed V and J ends, which lost 6 bases and 6 bases, there was a span of 18 bases. In germline, CDR1 is SGHNT, CDR2 YYREEE (reference sequence). CDR3 sequence reads: CASTPHRDTSGELFF. The DNA for the CDR3 is TGTGCCAGCACCCCTCACCGGGACACGTCCGGGGAGCTGTTTTTT.

The chain carries TRBV10-3 and TRBJ1-2, with a tentative D call TRBD1 (6 bases). Trimming cost V 5 bases and J 6 bases, with 7 bases left between them. Per the germline V gene, CDR1 is ENHRY and CDR2 is SYGVKD. The CDR3 is 11 amino acids. The DNA of the CDR3 is TGTGCCATCAGTCCAGGGGATGGCTACACCTTC. Protein sequence: CAISPGDGYTF.

This chain joins TRBV12-2 and TRBJ1-2; TRBD1, the D gene given by the table, was not confirmed from the DNA. TRBV12-2 is classified as a pseudogene. The CDR3 contains 15 residues. The CDR3 DNA reads as TGTGCAAGTCGCTTGGGACAGACGATTTTTGGTGGCTACACCTTC. This sequence encodes CASRLGQTIFGGYTF.

V is TRBV5-1 and J is TRBJ2-2; no clear D gene. Trimming cost V 3 bases and J 6 bases, with 21 bases left between them. Germline V gene lookup returns CDR1 SGHRS and CDR2 YFSETQ. The CDR3 consists of 17 residues. CDR3 sequence: CASSSIVAARSAGELFF. The CDR3 DNA is TGCGCCAGCAGCTCCATTGTGGCGGCTAGATCGGCCGGGGAGCTGTTTTTT.

The V call is TRBV5-1, the J call TRBJ2-1, with 8 bases that match TRBD2. V gave up 0 bases and J gave up 6 bases; unmatched junction bases: 11. Per the germline V gene, CDR1 is SGHRS and CDR2 is YFSETQ. The CDR3 length is 17 residues. The CDR3 region is CASSLAWVAGRPNEQFF. DNA for the CDR3: TGCGCCAGCAGCTTGGCCTGGGTAGCGGGGAGGCCCAATGAGCAGTTCTTC.

V and J are TRBV9 and TRBJ2-7; maybe TRBD2 (6 bases). CDR3 length: 12 residues. Germline CDR1 reads SGDLS; CDR2 reads YYNGEE. V lost 3 bases, J lost 6 bases, and 10 bases lay in between. CDR3 in DNA: TGTGCCAGCAGCGCAGACGGGAGCGAGCAGTACTTC. Protein sequence: CASSADGSEQYF.

CDR3 DNA: TGTGCCAGCAGCTTAGCTGACAGTATCCAGGGCGATGGCTACACCTTC. Amino acid sequence: CASSLADSIQGDGYTF. This rearrangement joins TRBV7-2 to TRBJ1-2; tentatively, D is TRBD1 (5 bases). The CDR3 sequence is 16 residues long. The ends were cut back, 0 bases at V and 6 bases at J, with 17 bases in the middle. The germline V gene encodes CDR1 SGHTA and CDR2 FQGNSA.